This T cell receptor beta chain is drawn from a study of blood T cell repertoires in COVID-19 (dated by TCRdb to the early 2020s). Context from the whole study: Collaborator samples came from the United States, Italy and Spain and covered acute and convalescent phases of COVID-19. The prospective study material was composed of cDNA or gDNA derived from T cells, B-cell-depleted T cells, or PBMCs. The dataset comprised deeply sampled blood TCRbeta repertoires from subjects exposed to, actively infected with, or recovered from COVID-19. A freely available public database, intended as a resource for researchers studying the immune response to SARS-CoV-2, is where the repertoires were released. Samples came from the ongoing ImmuneRACE study (first 160 participants) plus 1,254 subjects from 6 global collaborators. A de-identified subject ID, COVID-19 status, age in years and sex were almost always included in the sample metadata. Where available, HLA class I and class II types were taken from metadata supplied by the sample provider and were not determined by assay-based typing. Beyond this particular receptor, the publication reports: How much clinical and demographic metadata was included differed by source and by participant, and the metadata was provided uncurated.

Collaborating institutions collected whole blood in K2EDTA tubes following their own protocols. For TCRbeta analysis, collaborators shipped samples as frozen whole blood, isolated PBMCs, or DNA extracted from either of those sample types. TCRbeta CDR3 regions were amplified from genomic DNA using the immunoSEQ Assay, a bias-controlled multiplex PCR. Regarding the original processing steps: The number of nucleated cells in each sample was estimated by amplification of reference gene primers within the assay. To quantify the absolute abundance of each unique TCRbeta CDR3 rearrangement, sequence reads were collapsed and filtered. Productive Simpson clonality was computed per sample as the square root of Simpson's diversity index over productive rearrangements. TCRdb re-hosts the immuneACCESS table, in-frame sequences only. Its copies lack some clones; in the studies checked, an unresolved V gene accounts for under half of them, and the cause for the rest is not known. The V and J calls and clone size were taken over from that table, and D and trimming were inferred from the DNA. The sample table records over 90,000 clones; around 92% of these occur just once. The top ten constitute about 4% of the sample.

The CDR3 sequence holds 14 residues, the cysteine and phenylalanine included. Left in the record is the CDR3 DNA by itself, 42 bases read in frame from the first base. For CDR1 and CDR2, the germline V gene (reference sequence) lists SEHNR and FQNEAQ. Trimming takes 5 bases from V and 0 bases from J, and the germline ends sit 8 bases apart. Turning to this clone: This clone's antigen is unknown. Per-base quality was not reported, and no clone a single base away is much larger than it.

The source material was peripheral blood. The chain uses TRBV7-9 and TRBJ1-3; no D gene call is confident. This TCR came from a man younger than 30 with acute or convalescent COVID-19. The CDR3 region: CASSPLSSGNTIYF. The nucleotides are TGTGCCAGCAGCCCGCTAAGCTCTGGAAACACCATATATTTT.